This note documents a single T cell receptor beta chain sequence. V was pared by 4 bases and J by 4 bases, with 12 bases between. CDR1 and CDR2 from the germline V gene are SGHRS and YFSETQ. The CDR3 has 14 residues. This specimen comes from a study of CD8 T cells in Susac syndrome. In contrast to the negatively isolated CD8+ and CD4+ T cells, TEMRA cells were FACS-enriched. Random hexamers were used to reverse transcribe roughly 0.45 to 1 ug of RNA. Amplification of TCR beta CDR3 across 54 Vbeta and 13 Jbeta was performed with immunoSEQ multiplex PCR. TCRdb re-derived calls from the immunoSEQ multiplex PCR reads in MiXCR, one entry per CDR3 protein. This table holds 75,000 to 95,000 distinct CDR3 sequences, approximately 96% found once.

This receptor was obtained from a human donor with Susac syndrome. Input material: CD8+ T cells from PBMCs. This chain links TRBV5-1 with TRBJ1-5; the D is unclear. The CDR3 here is CASSTDGQNQPQHF. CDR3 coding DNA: TGCGCCAGCAGCACCGACGGGCAGAATCAGCCCCAGCATTTT.